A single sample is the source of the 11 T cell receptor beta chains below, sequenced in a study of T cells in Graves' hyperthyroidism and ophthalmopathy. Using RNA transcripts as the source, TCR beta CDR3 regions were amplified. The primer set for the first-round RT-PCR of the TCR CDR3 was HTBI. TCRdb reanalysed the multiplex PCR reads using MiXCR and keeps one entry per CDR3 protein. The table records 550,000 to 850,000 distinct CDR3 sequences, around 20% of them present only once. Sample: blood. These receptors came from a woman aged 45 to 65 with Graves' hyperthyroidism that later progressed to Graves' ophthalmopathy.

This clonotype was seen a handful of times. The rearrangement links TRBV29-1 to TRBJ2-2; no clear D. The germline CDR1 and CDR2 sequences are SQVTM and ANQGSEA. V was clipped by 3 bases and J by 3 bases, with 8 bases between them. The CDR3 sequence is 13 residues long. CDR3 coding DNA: TGCAGCGTTGACCCTTTAGACACCGGGGAGCTGTTTTTT. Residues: CSVDPLDTGELFF.

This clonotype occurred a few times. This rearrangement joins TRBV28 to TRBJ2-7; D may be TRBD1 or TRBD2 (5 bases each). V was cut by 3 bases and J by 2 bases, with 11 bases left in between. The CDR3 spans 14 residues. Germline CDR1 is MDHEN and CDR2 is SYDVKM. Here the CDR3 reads CASSFGTPTYEQYF. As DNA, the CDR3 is TGTGCCAGCAGTTTCGGGACCCCTACCTACGAGCAGTACTTC.

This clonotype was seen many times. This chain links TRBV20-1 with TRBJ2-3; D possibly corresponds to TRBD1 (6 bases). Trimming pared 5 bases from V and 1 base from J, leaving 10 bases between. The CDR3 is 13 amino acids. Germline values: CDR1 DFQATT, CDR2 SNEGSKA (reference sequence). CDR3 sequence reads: CSASHRGTDTQYF. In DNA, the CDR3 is TGCAGTGCTTCCCACAGGGGCACAGATACGCAGTATTTT.

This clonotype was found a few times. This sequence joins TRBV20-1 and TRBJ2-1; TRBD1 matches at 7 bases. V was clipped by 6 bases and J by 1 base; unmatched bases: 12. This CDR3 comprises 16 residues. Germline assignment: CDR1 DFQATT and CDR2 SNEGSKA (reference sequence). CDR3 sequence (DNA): TGCAGTGCCCCAATTAGGGGGCTCCGTTCCTACAATGAGCAGTTCTTC. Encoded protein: CSAPIRGLRSYNEQFF.

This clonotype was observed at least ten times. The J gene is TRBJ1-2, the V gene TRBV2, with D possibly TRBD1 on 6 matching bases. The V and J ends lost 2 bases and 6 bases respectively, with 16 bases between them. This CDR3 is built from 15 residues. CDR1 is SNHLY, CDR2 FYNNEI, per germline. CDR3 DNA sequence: TGTGCCAGCAGTGAACCCGACAGGTCTTCCGATGGCTACACCTTC. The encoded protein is CASSEPDRSSDGYTF.

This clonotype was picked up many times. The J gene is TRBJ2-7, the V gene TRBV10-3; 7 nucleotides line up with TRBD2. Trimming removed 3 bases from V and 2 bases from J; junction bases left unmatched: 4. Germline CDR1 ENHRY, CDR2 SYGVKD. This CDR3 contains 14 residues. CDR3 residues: CAISDGGGTYEQYF. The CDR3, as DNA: TGTGCCATCAGTGATGGCGGGGGAACCTACGAGCAGTACTTC.

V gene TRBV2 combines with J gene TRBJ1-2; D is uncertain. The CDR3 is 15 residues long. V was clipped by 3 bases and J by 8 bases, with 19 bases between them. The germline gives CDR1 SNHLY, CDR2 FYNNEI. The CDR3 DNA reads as TGTGCCAGCAGTGATGGTTTTCCCGAGGCGGGCGGCTACACCTTC. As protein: CASSDGFPEAGGYTF.

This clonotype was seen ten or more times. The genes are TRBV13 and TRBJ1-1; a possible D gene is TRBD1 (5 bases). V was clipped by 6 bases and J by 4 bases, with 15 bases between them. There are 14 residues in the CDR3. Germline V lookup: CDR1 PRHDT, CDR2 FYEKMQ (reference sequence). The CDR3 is CASSSRGELTEAFF. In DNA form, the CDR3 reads TGTGCCAGCAGTTCCCGAGGGGAACTCACTGAAGCTTTCTTT.

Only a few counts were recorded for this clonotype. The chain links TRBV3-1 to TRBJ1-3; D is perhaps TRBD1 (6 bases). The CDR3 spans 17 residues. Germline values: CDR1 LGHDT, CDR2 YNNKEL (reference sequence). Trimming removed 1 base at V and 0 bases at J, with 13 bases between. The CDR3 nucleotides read TGTGCCAGCAGCCAAGTCACAGGGAAGAGCTCTGGAAACACCATATATTTT. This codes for CASSQVTGKSSGNTIYF. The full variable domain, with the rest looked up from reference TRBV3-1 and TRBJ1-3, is DTAVSQTPKYLVTQMGNDKSIKCEQNLGHDTMYWYKQDSKKFLKIMFSYNNKELIINETVPNRFSPKSPDKAHLNLHINSLELGDSAVYFCASSQVTGKSSGNTIYFGEGSWLTVV.

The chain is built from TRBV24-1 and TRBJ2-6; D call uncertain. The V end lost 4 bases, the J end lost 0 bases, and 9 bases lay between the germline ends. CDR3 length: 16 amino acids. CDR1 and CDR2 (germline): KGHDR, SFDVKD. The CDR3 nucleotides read TGTGCCACCAGTGAATCCGTCCCCTCTGGGGCCAACGTCCTGACTTTC. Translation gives CATSESVPSGANVLTF.

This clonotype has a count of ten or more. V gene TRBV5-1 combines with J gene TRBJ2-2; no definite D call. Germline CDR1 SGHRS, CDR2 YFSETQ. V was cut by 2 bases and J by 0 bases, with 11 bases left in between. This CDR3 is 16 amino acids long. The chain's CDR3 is CASSFDITANTGELFF. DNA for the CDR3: TGCGCCAGCAGCTTTGACATAACCGCGAACACCGGGGAGCTGTTTTTT.